This T cell receptor beta chain stems from a study of CD4 T cells in relation to SARS-CoV-2 and coronaviruses. Uncultured naive and memory CD4+ T cells supplied DNA for deep TCR-beta sequencing. The assay was immunoSEQ multiplex PCR, and TCRdb's table has in-frame clones only and misses some. The data hold around 65,000 clones, with 87% observed a single time. A word on this clone: Its antigen is undetermined.

Study findings and constraints: Around two thirds of donors had memory CD4+ clonotypes crossrecognizing SARS-CoV-2 and common cold coronavirus spike. This crossreactivity analysis covered spike protein alone, no other viral proteins. According to naive versus memory sequencing, detected responses are memory recall, not newly primed.

CD4+ T cells from unexposed donors were obtained before the COVID-19 pandemic (2011-2018). This CDR3 has 13 amino acids. V dropped 5 bases and J dropped 1 base, with 8 bases sitting between them. Germline V gives CDR1 LNHDA, CDR2 SQIVND (reference sequence). The chain has TRBV19 and TRBJ1-2; D gene unclear. The sequenced material came from memory CD4+ T cells from PBMCs. This clonotype was sampled from a human donor in good health. The CDR3 sequence: CASSPSVNYGYTF. CDR3 bases: TGTGCCAGTAGTCCCAGTGTTAACTATGGCTACACCTTC.